The T cell receptor (beta chain) described here comes from a study of CD8+CD57+ T cells in acquired aplastic anemia. Turning to the study itself: Roughly 3.1 ug was the average amount of DNA from sorted CD4+ and CD8+ cells.

About this clonotype itself: Antigen specificity is unknown.

General study findings and limits: Patients and controls were not found to differ significantly in CD8+ Simpson's diversity. Researchers report that around 31 CD8+ CDR3 sequences appeared in both patients and controls.

From germline, CDR1 is MNHEY and CDR2 SVGAGI. The V and J ends lost 3 bases and 2 bases, in that order; junction bases with no gene match: 7. The length of the CDR3 is 16 residues. Using genomic DNA as the template, TCR beta VDJ and CDR3 profiling was carried out. Using its own MiXCR run on the reads, TCRdb lists one record per CDR3 protein. The sample lists 150,000 to 200,000 distinct CDR3 sequences, 64% occurring once. This receptor was identified in a human donor with severe aplastic anemia or a healthy control (not recorded which). This chain joins TRBV6-5 and TRBJ2-3; TRBD2 agrees at 8 bases. Material for sequencing was sorted CD4+, CD8+, or CD8+CD57+ T cells (not recorded which) from PBMCs. CDR3 bases: TGTGCCAGCAGTTATCGGGAGGGGTTGAACACAGATACGCAGTATTTT. Translation gives CASSYREGLNTDTQYF.